The rows below give T cell receptor beta chains drawn from one sample of a study of blood T cell repertoires in COVID-19. Profiled with immunoSEQ multiplex PCR; TCRdb holds only in-frame clones, not every one. The repertoire holds about 370,000 clones, with roughly 90% as singletons. The specimen was peripheral blood. The source is a woman in her 30s with COVID-19, enrolled during active disease. Both conserved end residues are part of each CDR3. A D gene is named only where the DNA matches it firmly. Rows give clone size only sometimes, using once, few, many, or a class for an expanded clone.

size	V	D	J	DNA	CDR3
-	TRBV6-5	TRBD2	TRBJ2-1	TGTGCCGTCACTAGCGGGAGATTGGGGAATGAGCAGTTCTTC	CAVTSGRLGNEQFF
-	TRBV9	TRBD1	TRBJ1-1	TGTGCCAGCAGCGTAGGACCAACCTTCCGGGACAGGAACACTGAAGCTTTCTTT	CASSVGPTFRDRNTEAFF
-	TRBV5-4	-	TRBJ2-3	TGTGCCAGCAGCTTGGTAGCGGGCACAGATACGCAGTATTTT	CASSLVAGTDTQYF
-	TRBV2	TRBD1	TRBJ1-2	TGTGCCAGCAGTCCAATTCAAATCCGGGACAGGCTCCTCTATGGCTACACCTTC	CASSPIQIRDRLLYGYTF
-	TRBV5-1	-	TRBJ2-7	TGCGCCAGCAAGGGGGGGACAGAGCAGTACTTC	CASKGGTEQYF
few	TRBV28	-	TRBJ1-2	TGTGCCAGCAGTTTATTCTACGGGGAAGCCAACTATGGCTACACCTTC	CASSLFYGEANYGYTF
-	TRBV5-6	-	TRBJ1-1	TGTGCCAGCAGCTTGGGGCAGGCAACTGAAGCTTTCTTT	CASSLGQATEAFF
few	TRBV15	-	TRBJ1-4	TGTGCCACCAGCAGAGTCCTTGATGAAAAACTGTTTTTT	CATSRVLDEKLFF
-	TRBV6-2/TRBV6-3	TRBD1	TRBJ2-7	TGTGCCAGCAGTTCGACCGGGACAGGGGTAGGGGAGCAGTACTTC	CASSSTGTGVGEQYF
-	TRBV6-2/TRBV6-3	TRBD1	TRBJ1-6	TGTGCCAGCAGTTACCCCAGAACGGACAGGGAAATTTCACCCCTCCACTTT	CASSYPRTDREISPLHF
-	TRBV29-1	-	TRBJ1-2	TGCAGCGTTGCGACACAGGAAAAGTCCGTCGGCTACACCTTC	CSVATQEKSVGYTF
-	TRBV6-2/TRBV6-3	-	TRBJ2-1	TGTGCCAGCAGTTACTCGGGGCAGGAGCAGTTCTTC	CASSYSGQEQFF
-	TRBV18	TRBD1	TRBJ1-1	TGTGCCAGCTCACCGGCCGGGACAGCAATAAACACTGAAGCTTTCTTT	CASSPAGTAINTEAFF
-	TRBV6-2/TRBV6-3	TRBD1	TRBJ2-2	TGTGCCAGCAGCTCAGGACAGGGGTCAGGCGGGGAGCTGTTTTTT	CASSSGQGSGGELFF
-	TRBV12-3/TRBV12-4	-	TRBJ2-1	TGTGCCAGCACGTGGGAGTACAATGAGCAGTTCTTC	CASTWEYNEQFF